A selection of T cell receptor beta chains follows, all from one sample in a study of cytomegalovirus exposure and HLA in healthy donors. This table comes from immunoSEQ multiplex PCR, and its TCRdb copy is limited to in-frame clones, with some not included. Counted here are around 150,000 clones, 73% occurring once; the ten biggest clones make up about an eighth. The source material was PBMCs. Receptors were obtained from a human donor in good health. CDR3s include the opening cysteine and the closing phenylalanine or tryptophan. Each record gives: J gene, clone size, V gene, D gene, CDR3 DNA, CDR3 protein. The D gene is left open where the match is weak. A clone size is listed for some rows: how often the clone was seen (once, few, many), or a class if it is expanded.

TRBJ1-2 few TRBV4-1 TRBD1 TGTGCCAGCAGCCACCAGACAGGGAAACTATACTATGGCTACACCTTC CASSHQTGKLYYGYTF
TRBJ1-1 NA TRBV2 TRBD1 TGTGCCAGCAGTAAAGGGACAGGCTACACTGAAGCTTTCTTT CASSKGTGYTEAFF
TRBJ2-7 NA TRBV30 NA TGTGCCTGGGGGCGCTACGAGCAGTACTTC CAWGRYEQYF
TRBJ2-6 few TRBV2 TRBD1 TGTGCCAGCAGTAACAGGGGACCTGGGGCCAACGTCCTGACTTTC CASSNRGPGANVLTF
TRBJ2-1 NA TRBV27 NA TGTGCCAGCAGTTACCCCGACAGACTTCTCTACAATGAGCAGTTCTTC CASSYPDRLLYNEQFF
TRBJ2-1 once TRBV7-6 NA TGTGCCAGCAGCCTTACACCGGGACTTATATACAATGAGCAGTTCTTC CASSLTPGLIYNEQFF
TRBJ1-5 NA TRBV28 NA TGTGCCAGCAAGTCCACTTCAGGAGGGGCCAATCAGCCCCAGCATTTT CASKSTSGGANQPQHF
TRBJ2-3 few TRBV4-1 TRBD2 TGCGCCAGCAGCCAAGATCTAGCGGGGGGCACAGATACGCAGTATTTT CASSQDLAGGTDTQYF
TRBJ1-1 NA TRBV2 NA TGTGCCAACCCGTCAGGGGCTCTAGGCACTGAAGCTTTCTTT CANPSGALGTEAFF
TRBJ1-1 NA TRBV28 NA TGTGCCAGCAGCCCGGCGGCTGAAGCTTTCTTT CASSPAAEAFF
TRBJ1-3 NA TRBV27 TRBD1 TGTGCCAGCAGTTTAGTAGGGGGCACTGGAAACACCATATATTTT CASSLVGGTGNTIYF
TRBJ1-2 NA TRBV9 TRBD1 TGTGCCAGCAGACCCGGGACAGGGAACGGCTACACCTTC CASRPGTGNGYTF
TRBJ1-1 NA TRBV29-1 TRBD1 TGCAGCGTGGCACAGGGGGTCGGTGCTTTCTTT CSVAQGVGAFF
TRBJ1-1 few TRBV27 TRBD1 TGTGCCAGCAGTCCGACAGGGCTGAGCACTGAAGCTTTCTTT CASSPTGLSTEAFF
TRBJ1-1 NA TRBV9 TRBD1 TGTGCCAGCAGCGGTCGGACAGGCTGGAACACTGAAGCTTTCTTT CASSGRTGWNTEAFF
TRBJ1-1 NA TRBV7-9 TRBD1 TGTGCCAGCAGCTCGCCGACAGGGCCCATGAACACTGAAGCTTTCTTT CASSSPTGPMNTEAFF
TRBJ1-2 few TRBV10-3 NA TGTGCCAGTACGGGATATAAGTATGGCTACACCTTC CASTGYKYGYTF
TRBJ2-7 NA TRBV6-1 TRBD2 TGTGCCAGCCTGGGAGGGGAGCAGTACTTC CASLGGEQYF
TRBJ2-5 NA TRBV6-1 TRBD1 TGTGCCAGCAGGGCTGGACAGGGGGGGTTAGAGACCCAGTACTTC CASRAGQGGLETQYF
TRBJ1-6 NA TRBV28 NA TGTGCCAGCAGTTTATCAGATTTTTATAATTCACCCCTCCACTTT CASSLSDFYNSPLHF
TRBJ2-2 NA TRBV5-4 NA TGTGCCAGCAGCTTGGACATGAAAAACACCGGGGAGCTGTTTTTT CASSLDMKNTGELFF
TRBJ2-7 NA TRBV19 TRBD1 TGTGCCAGTAGTATCTGGGGACAGGGAACCTACGAGCAGTACTTC CASSIWGQGTYEQYF
TRBJ2-5 once TRBV28 TRBD2 TGTGCCAGCAGTCCAGGACTAGCGGGGGCAGAGACCCAGTACTTC CASSPGLAGAETQYF
TRBJ2-7 NA TRBV19 NA TGTGCCAGTAGTATAGATCGTGGAGACCTCGCCGAGCAGTACTTC CASSIDRGDLAEQYF
TRBJ1-1 NA TRBV6-5 TRBD1 TGTGCCAGCAGTTACGGGACAGAGGCTGAAGCTTTCTTT CASSYGTEAEAFF
TRBJ1-5 NA TRBV27 NA TGTGCCAGTGCGACAGATAGCAATCAGCCCCAGCATTTT CASATDSNQPQHF
TRBJ2-7 NA TRBV7-8 NA TGTGCCAGCAGCTTAGGGGCGGGTAGGTACGAGCAGTACTTC CASSLGAGRYEQYF
TRBJ2-3 NA TRBV25-1 TRBD2 TGTGCCAGCAGTGGGACTAGCGGGCCATGGGGAGATACGCAGTATTTT CASSGTSGPWGDTQYF
TRBJ2-5 NA TRBV7-7 NA TGTGCTAGCAGCTTAGCGGCTCAAGAGACCCAGTACTTC CASSLAAQETQYF
TRBJ2-7 NA TRBV7-9 TRBD2 TGTGCCAGCAGCTTAGTGACTAGCGGGAGTCACGAGCAGTACTTC CASSLVTSGSHEQYF
TRBJ2-1 NA TRBV18 TRBD2 TGTGCCAGCTCCGGTGGGGGGGTTAGCTCCTACAATGAGCAGTTCTTC CASSGGGVSSYNEQFF
TRBJ1-2 NA TRBV29-1 TRBD1 TGCAGCGTTTTACAGGGGGACTATGGCTACACCTTC CSVLQGDYGYTF
TRBJ2-7 NA TRBV7-2 TRBD1 TGTGCCAGCAGCCGCCGGACAGGCGAGCAGTACTTC CASSRRTGEQYF
TRBJ2-1 NA TRBV7-3 TRBD2 TGTGCCAGCAGCCTAGACACTAGCGGTAACAATGAGCAGTTCTTC CASSLDTSGNNEQFF
TRBJ1-2 NA TRBV2 NA TGTGCCAGCAGTGATTTAGGAGAGGGCTACACCTTC CASSDLGEGYTF
TRBJ2-7 few TRBV27 TRBD1 TGTGCCAGCAGTTTATCATATTCGACAGGGTACTTCTACGAGCAGTACTTC CASSLSYSTGYFYEQYF
TRBJ2-1 few TRBV7-8 NA TGTGCCAGCAGCCCTTACAATGAGCAGTTCTTC CASSPYNEQFF
TRBJ2-1 NA TRBV2 TRBD2 TGTGCCAGCAGTAAGATAGCGGGAGGAAACAATGAGCAGTTCTTC CASSKIAGGNNEQFF
TRBJ1-5 NA TRBV10-3 TRBD1 TGTGCCATCAGTGCGGACAGGGACGGACAGCCCCAGCATTTT CAISADRDGQPQHF
TRBJ2-7 NA TRBV20-1 NA TGCAGCCCCGGACAGACCTACGAGCAGTACTTC CSPGQTYEQYF
TRBJ2-7 NA TRBV2 NA TGTGCCAGCAGTGTTGTTCGGGATAACGAGCAGTACTTC CASSVVRDNEQYF
TRBJ2-3 few TRBV5-4 TRBD1 TGTGCCAGCAGTGGACAGGGGGGCACAGATACGCAGTATTTT CASSGQGGTDTQYF
TRBJ2-2 NA TRBV6-5 TRBD2 TGTGCCAGCAAAAACCCGGGGGGTACCGGGGAGCTGTTTTTT CASKNPGGTGELFF
TRBJ1-3 NA TRBV14 TRBD1 TGTGCCAGCAGCCAAGAACCCCCGGGACAGTTAGCCGCGGACACCATATATTTT CASSQEPPGQLAADTIYF
TRBJ2-1 NA TRBV10-3 NA TGTGCCATCACCTTAGATAGCTCCTACAATGAGCAGTTCTTC CAITLDSSYNEQFF
TRBJ1-2 NA TRBV2 TRBD1 TGTGCCAGCAGCGCCGGGACAGGGGCAACAAATAACTATGGCTACACCTTC CASSAGTGATNNYGYTF
TRBJ1-2 NA TRBV28 NA TGTGCCAGCAGTTTAATGGGGCCAGATGGCTACACCTTC CASSLMGPDGYTF
TRBJ2-1 NA TRBV18 NA TGTGCCAGCTCACAGGACACTTACAATGAGCAGTTCTTC CASSQDTYNEQFF
TRBJ2-1 NA TRBV23-1 TRBD1 TGCGCCAGCATACGCCGGGACAGGATTTACAATGAGCAGTTCTTC CASIRRDRIYNEQFF
TRBJ2-5 NA TRBV7-8 TRBD2 TGTGCCAGCAGCTTGGGCGGGGGGGCGTTTGTAGAGACCCAGTACTTC CASSLGGGAFVETQYF
TRBJ2-3 NA TRBV5-4 TRBD2 TGTGCCAGCATCGGGGGGGTCGGGGCAGATACGCAGTATTTT CASIGGVGADTQYF
TRBJ1-4 NA TRBV5-1 NA TGCGCCAGCAGCTTTATGAACATGAACAATGAAAAACTGTTTTTT CASSFMNMNNEKLFF
TRBJ1-1 NA TRBV4-1 NA TGCGCCAGCAAGGAGCCCACCCGGACTTACACTGAAGCTTTCTTT CASKEPTRTYTEAFF
TRBJ1-3 few TRBV19 NA TGTGCCAGTAGTAAGGCAGGGAACTTCGGAAACACCATATATTTT CASSKAGNFGNTIYF